The 21 T cell receptor beta chains presented below share a single source sample, sequenced in a study of cytomegalovirus exposure and HLA in healthy donors. Using immunoSEQ multiplex PCR, the repertoire was profiled, and TCRdb retains in-frame clones only, with some absent. The sample consists of 40,000 to 60,000 clones, 94% of them appearing once. The sample was PBMCs. These receptors were collected from a woman younger than 30 in good health and CMV-seropositive.

The chain links TRBV28 to TRBJ2-5; 12 positions match TRBD2. V shed 5 bases, J shed 1 base, and the junction held 8 bases outside the gene matches. Germline V gives CDR1 MDHEN, CDR2 SYDVKM. There are 17 residues in the CDR3. CDR3 residues: CASSNLLAGGGQETQYF. CDR3 DNA: TGTGCCAGCAGTAACTTACTAGCGGGAGGAGGCCAAGAGACCCAGTACTTC.

The CDR3 DNA reads as TGTGCCAGCAGCGGACCGGACAGGGGGCGCGAGGGATTCACCGGGGAGCTGTTTTTT. This codes for CASSGPDRGREGFTGELFF. V usage is TRBV5-4 and J usage is TRBJ2-2; TRBD1 matches 11 bases. Germline V CDR1 and CDR2: SGHNT, YYREEE (reference sequence). After removal of 4 bases from V and 4 bases from J, the junction contained 15 bases not matched to a gene. The length of the CDR3 is 19 residues.

V usage is TRBV15 and J usage is TRBJ2-7; 7 nucleotides match TRBD2. The CDR3 consists of 12 residues. Germline-derived CDR1 and CDR2 are LNHNV and YYDKDF (reference sequence). The V segment lost 4 bases and the J segment 6 bases; nucleotides outside the gene matches: 3. The CDR3 region is CATSNWEGEQYF. In DNA form, the CDR3 reads TGTGCCACCAGCAATTGGGAGGGCGAGCAGTACTTC.

This clone has only one observation. V gene TRBV28 combines with J gene TRBJ1-5, with 8 bases identical to TRBD1. The CDR3 totals 15 residues. After removal of 1 base from V and 7 bases from J, the junction contained 6 bases not matched to a gene. CDR1 is MDHEN and CDR2 is SYDVKM in the germline V gene. CDR3 in amino acids: CASSLFGQGGQPQHF. Written as DNA, the CDR3 is TGTGCCAGCAGTTTATTTGGACAGGGCGGGCAGCCCCAGCATTTT.

The V gene is TRBV2, the J gene TRBJ2-2; D might be TRBD2 (5 bases). Trimming shortened V by 3 bases and J by 4 bases, and 9 bases separated the two germline ends. CDR1 SNHLY and CDR2 FYNNEI come from the germline V gene. The CDR3 loop spans 14 amino acids. CDR3 loop: CASSEERTTGELFF. In DNA, the CDR3 is TGTGCCAGCAGTGAGGAGCGGACCACCGGGGAGCTGTTTTTT.

The CDR3 spells CASSLAVTRQYF. Written as DNA, the CDR3 is TGTGCCAGCAGCTTGGCGGTCACACGGCAGTACTTC. The chain employs TRBV7-9 and TRBJ2-7; D remains unclear. The ends were cut back, 3 bases at V and 9 bases at J, with 12 bases in the middle. The CDR3 runs 12 residues. CDR1 is SEHNR and CDR2 is FQNEAQ in the germline V gene (reference sequence).

This clone was seen only once. The rearrangement joins TRBV27 to TRBJ2-7; 7 nucleotides agree with TRBD1. From germline, CDR1 is MNHEY and CDR2 SMNVEV (reference sequence). V dropped 3 bases and J dropped 2; count of bases not matched to a gene: 7. The CDR3 totals 15 residues. CDR3 residues: CASSFQGQTTYEQYF. CDR3 sequence (DNA): TGTGCCAGCAGTTTCCAGGGACAGACGACCTACGAGCAGTACTTC.

The chain links TRBV28 to TRBJ2-3; the match to TRBD2 covers 8 bases. J was trimmed by 4 bases and V by 7 bases; bases with no gene match: 7. The CDR3 length is 14 residues. CDR1 MDHEN and CDR2 SYDVKM come from the germline V gene. CDR3 loop: CASIQRELPDTQYF. CDR3 coding DNA: TGTGCCAGCATCCAGCGGGAGTTGCCAGATACGCAGTATTTT.

The genes are TRBV7-2 and TRBJ2-1; D is ambiguous. There are 15 residues in the CDR3. The V gene lost 3 bases and the J gene lost 0 bases, with 9 bases spanning the gap. Germline CDR1 and CDR2: SGHTA and FQGNSA. The CDR3 DNA sequence: TGTGCCAGCAGCTTGCAAAAGAGCTCCTACAATGAGCAGTTCTTC. Amino acid sequence: CASSLQKSSYNEQFF.

This clone was observed once. The chain uses TRBV30 and TRBJ2-7, with D possibly being TRBD2 (6 bases). Between the trimmed V and J ends, which lost 3 bases and 0 bases, there was a span of 24 bases. Germline V gene sequence: CDR1 GTSNPN, CDR2 SVGIG (reference sequence). The CDR3 consists of 18 residues. The CDR3 region has the DNA TGTGCCTGGAGCCTGAATGCCGGGACTCAACTTAGCTCCTACGAGCAGTACTTC. Its translation is CAWSLNAGTQLSSYEQYF.

This chain joins TRBV11-3 and TRBJ1-6; 7 nucleotides align to TRBD1. Germline V gene sequence: CDR1 SGHNT, CDR2 YENEEA. V lost 3 bases, J lost 9 bases, and 2 bases stayed unmatched. CDR3 length: 13 residues. The CDR3, as DNA: TGTGCCAGCAGCTTGACAGGGTCTTCACCCCTCCACTTT. Amino acids: CASSLTGSSPLHF.

Only one count was recorded for this clone. The rearrangement uses TRBV6-1 and TRBJ1-2; 7 bases fit TRBD1. The CDR3 is made up of 14 amino acids. CDR1 MNHNS and CDR2 SASEGT come from the germline V gene. V lost 7 bases to trimming and J lost 4 bases; unmatched junction nucleotides: 9. CDR3: CASIPGRTGYGYTF. The CDR3 nucleotides are TGTGCCAGCATCCCTGGGCGGACAGGCTATGGCTACACCTTC.

This sequence joins TRBV15 and TRBJ2-1, with TRBD2 matching over 10 bases. The germline V gene encodes CDR1 LNHNV and CDR2 YYDKDF (reference sequence). The CDR3 covers 17 residues. V was clipped by 5 bases and J by 0 bases; unmatched bases: 7. The CDR3 DNA reads TGTGCCACCAGCCTCACTAGCGGGACTATCTCCTACAATGAGCAGTTCTTC. Translating it yields CATSLTSGTISYNEQFF. The whole variable domain, filled in from reference TRBV15 and TRBJ2-1, reads DAMVIQNPRYQVTQFGKPVTLSCSQTLNHNVMYWYQQKSSQAPKLLFHYYDKDFNNEADTPDNFQSRRPNTSFCFLDIRSPGLGDTAMYLCATSLTSGTISYNEQFFGPGTRLTVL.

The chain combines TRBV6-1 with TRBJ2-3; TRBD1 matches 10 bases. V was pared by 5 bases and J by 2 bases, with 4 bases of the junction left unmatched. Germline lookup yields CDR1 MNHNS and CDR2 SASEGT. This CDR3 is 15 amino acids long. This CDR3 reads CASSPGTGATDTQYF. In DNA, the CDR3 is TGTGCCAGCAGTCCAGGGACAGGGGCCACAGATACGCAGTATTTT.

The rearrangement joins TRBV9 to TRBJ2-1, with 12 bases fitting TRBD2. This CDR3 contains 22 residues. CDR1 SGDLS and CDR2 YYNGEE come from the germline V gene. Trimming cost V 0 bases and J 2 bases; bases outside gene matches: 18. The CDR3: CASSVGRLASGRGGQAYNEQFF. Written as DNA, the CDR3 is TGTGCCAGCAGCGTAGGAAGATTGGCTAGCGGGAGGGGGGGGCAGGCCTACAATGAGCAGTTCTTC. Full variable domain (missing parts from reference TRBV9 and TRBJ2-1): DSGVTQTPKHLITATGQRVTLRCSPRSGDLSVYWYQQSLDQGLQFLIQYYNGEERAKGNILERFSAQQFPDLHSELNLSSLELGDSALYFCASSVGRLASGRGGQAYNEQFFGPGTRLTVL.

The V and J genes are TRBV5-1 and TRBJ2-1, with 8 bases fitting TRBD1. V lost 2 bases, J lost 0 bases, and 1 base stayed unmatched. The CDR3 contains 15 residues. The germline V gene encodes CDR1 SGHRS and CDR2 YFSETQ. The chain's CDR3 is CASSLTGGSYNEQFF. CDR3 sequence (DNA): TGCGCCAGCAGCTTAACAGGGGGCTCCTACAATGAGCAGTTCTTC.

This clone was seen only once. The chain joins TRBV7-2 to TRBJ2-1, with no clear D. V lost 5 bases to trimming and J lost 9 bases, with 14 bases between them. The germline V gene has CDR1 SGHTA and CDR2 FQGNSA. This CDR3 contains 13 residues. The CDR3 spells CASSPPSWSEQFF. CDR3 sequence (DNA): TGTGCCAGCAGCCCCCCAAGTTGGAGTGAGCAGTTCTTC.

This chain connects TRBV11-3 to TRBJ1-1; no firm D call. Germline V gives CDR1 SGHNT, CDR2 YENEEA. The CDR3 loop spans 14 amino acids. V was shortened by 2 bases and J by 1 base, with 8 bases between the two germline ends. The CDR3 nucleotides read TGTGCCAGCAGCTTAACAGTTTCGAACACTGAAGCTTTCTTT. Translating gives CASSLTVSNTEAFF.

The chain has TRBV6-4 and TRBJ2-1; the D is unclear. Germline V gene sequence: CDR1 MRHNA, CDR2 SNTAGT. The V end was cut by 5 bases, the J end by 5 bases, with 10 bases between. The CDR3 sequence is 13 residues long. In DNA, the CDR3 is TGTGCCAGCAGTCCTGGAGCCCACAATGAGCAGTTCTTC. This gives the protein CASSPGAHNEQFF.

The V and J genes are TRBV11-3 and TRBJ1-1; 8 nucleotides line up with TRBD1. The CDR3 extends over 12 amino acids. Unmatched junction bases numbered 7, after V lost 5 bases and J lost 11 bases. Germline assignment: CDR1 SGHNT and CDR2 YENEEA. The CDR3 spells CASSITRGLAFF. In DNA, the CDR3 is TGTGCCAGCAGCATTACCAGGGGGCTGGCTTTCTTT.

The chain carries TRBV7-9 and TRBJ2-1; D not certain. Deletions cut 0 bases from V and 9 bases from J, with 12 bases between. This CDR3 comprises 14 residues. Germline CDR1 is SEHNR and CDR2 is FQNEAQ (reference sequence). Written as DNA, the CDR3 is TGTGCCAGCAGCTTAGCGAGGCCCCTCCCTGAGCAGTTCTTC. Its protein is CASSLARPLPEQFF.